A single sample is the source of the 16 T cell receptor beta chains below, sequenced in a study of CD8+CD57+ T cells in acquired aplastic anemia. All sequencing subjects had displayed CD8+CD57+ cell expansion on flow cytometry. Genomic DNA provided the template from which TCR beta VDJ and CDR3 profiles were obtained. MiXCR, applied by TCRdb to the reads, yields one record per CDR3 protein. The sample includes 150,000 to 180,000 distinct CDR3 sequences, approximately 52% of them seen just once. Sequencing input: sorted CD4+, CD8+, or CD8+CD57+ T cells (not recorded which) from PBMCs. The receptors stem from a human donor with aplastic anemia.

The chain uses TRBV10-3 and TRBJ2-2, with D possibly being TRBD1 (7 bases). The germline CDR1 and CDR2 sequences are ENHRY and SYGVKD. This CDR3 is 15 amino acids long. Trimming shortened V by 4 bases and J by 2 bases, and 11 bases separated the two germline ends. For the CDR3, the DNA is TGTGCCATCAGTGGGGGGGACAGAAACACCGGGGAGCTGTTTTTT. Its protein is CAISGGDRNTGELFF.

There are many counts of this clonotype. The CDR3 here is CASSWGGESNQPQHF. For the CDR3, the DNA is TGTGCCAGCAGTTGGGGGGGGGAGAGCAATCAGCCCCAGCATTTT. The chain carries TRBV7-8 and TRBJ1-5; TRBD1 might be the D (5 bases). Germline CDR1 reads SGHVS; CDR2 reads FQNEAQ. This CDR3 region has 15 residues. The V end was cut by 6 bases, the J end by 1 base, with 13 bases between.

At least ten counts were recorded for this clonotype. CDR3: CASSEDRGGYNEQFF. CDR3 bases: TGCGCCAGCAGCGAGGACAGGGGAGGGTACAATGAGCAGTTCTTC. The chain uses TRBV5-1 and TRBJ2-1; 9 bases align to TRBD1. Germline CDR1 is SGHRS and CDR2 is YFSETQ. After removal of 4 bases from V and 4 bases from J, the junction contained 6 bases not matched to a gene. CDR3 length: 15 amino acids.

Remarks on this clonotype: The junction differs from germline at one of its ends, possibly a read error. The chain joins TRBV10-3 to TRBJ2-2, with 7 bases that match TRBD1. The CDR3 extends over 13 amino acids. Per the germline V gene, CDR1 is ENHRY and CDR2 is SYGVKD. CDR3 sequence (DNA): TGTGCCAGCAGTGACAGGGACACCGTGGAGCTGTTTTTT. Translating gives CASSDRDTVELFF.

The chain recombines TRBV20-1 with TRBJ2-7; 10 bases fit TRBD2. V gave up 0 bases and J gave up 0 bases; unmatched junction bases: 5. The germline gives CDR1 DFQATT, CDR2 SNEGSKA (reference sequence). The CDR3 length is 16 residues. The CDR3 DNA is TGCAGTGCTAGAGATCTCGGGACTAGCGTCTCCTACGAGCAGTACTTC. It codes for CSARDLGTSVSYEQYF.

The J gene is TRBJ2-7, the V gene TRBV20-1, with D unresolved. Germline CDR1 reads DFQATT; CDR2 reads SNEGSKA (reference sequence). The CDR3 spans 12 residues. The V end lost 0 bases, the J end lost 7 bases, and 10 bases lay between the germline ends. The DNA of the CDR3 is TGCAGTGCTAGAGATGTTCAGAATGAGCAGTACTTC. Its protein product is CSARDVQNEQYF.

The rearrangement joins TRBV7-2 to TRBJ2-3; D call uncertain. V was trimmed by 8 bases and J by 8 bases, leaving 11 bases between them. The germline V gene has CDR1 SGHTA and CDR2 FQGNSA. The CDR3 runs 11 residues. The CDR3 bases are TGTGCCAGCGAGAGACCTCCTACGCAGTATTTT. It encodes CASERPPTQYF.

Comments on this clonotype: A much larger clone sits a single nucleotide away, making a read error possible. The J gene is TRBJ2-3, the V gene TRBV6-1, with 12 bases fitting TRBD2. Germline V gene data show CDR1 as MNHNS and CDR2 as SASEGT. The CDR3 contains 15 residues. CDR3 loop: CASRTSGGHTDTRYF. The CDR3 DNA reads TGTGCCAGCAGAACTAGCGGGGGGCACACAGATACGCGGTATTTT.

To note about this clonotype: A much larger clone differs by one base, so this may be a read error. The chain uses TRBV10-3 and TRBJ1-1; TRBD1 might be the D (5 bases). V lost 5 bases to trimming and J lost 0 bases, with 7 bases between them. Per germline, CDR1 ENHRY and CDR2 SYGVKD. The CDR3 consists of 13 residues. CDR3 DNA sequence: TGTGCCATCAGTTCCAGGGTGAACACTGAAGCTTTCTTT. This codes for CAISSRVNTEAFF.

This clonotype occurred many times. The chain recombines TRBV2 with TRBJ2-3; 11 nucleotides align to TRBD2. The germline V gene encodes CDR1 SNHLY and CDR2 FYNNEI. The CDR3 is made up of 15 amino acids. Trimming removed 6 bases from V and 5 bases from J; junction bases left unmatched: 7. The CDR3 coding sequence is TGTGCCAGCAGGGTTAGCGGGGGGGTTGGAGATACGCAGTATTTT. Encoded protein: CASRVSGGVGDTQYF.

This sequence joins TRBV29-1 and TRBJ1-1; no firm D call. The CDR3 extends over 11 amino acids. V lost 8 bases and J 4 bases, leaving 11 bases between the germline ends. The germline V gene encodes CDR1 SQVTM and CDR2 ANQGSEA. The CDR3 DNA is TGCAGCCTCAGAACCGTCACTGAAGCTTTCTTT. Translating gives CSLRTVTEAFF. The full variable domain, in which reference TRBV29-1 and TRBJ1-1 provide the parts outside the CDR3, is SAVISQKPSRDICQRGTSLTIQCQVDSQVTMMFWYRQQPGQSLTLIATANQGSEATYESGFVIDKFPISRPNLTFSTLTVSNMSPEDSSIYLCSLRTVTEAFFGQGTRLTVV.

The chain uses TRBV7-8 and TRBJ2-3, with no clear D. V was trimmed by 6 bases and J by 0 bases, leaving 7 bases between them. CDR1 is SGHVS, CDR2 FQNEAQ, per germline. This CDR3 region has 13 residues. The CDR3 loop reads CASRGGSTDTQYF. Here the CDR3 DNA reads TGTGCCAGCAGAGGCGGTAGCACAGATACGCAGTATTTT.

V usage is TRBV7-8 and J usage is TRBJ2-7, with D hard to call. V was cut by 0 bases and J by 3 bases, with 6 bases left in between. Per germline, CDR1 SGHVS and CDR2 FQNEAQ. The CDR3 sequence is 13 residues long. The CDR3 sequence is CASSLAPNYEQYF. In nucleotides, the CDR3 is TGTGCCAGCAGCTTAGCCCCGAACTACGAGCAGTACTTC.

This clonotype has a count of ten or more. V usage is TRBV20-1 and J usage is TRBJ2-7; 9 bases align to TRBD2. There are 15 residues in the CDR3. Losses at the gene ends were 0 bases for V and 3 bases for J; bases not matched to a gene: 6. The germline V gene has CDR1 DFQATT and CDR2 SNEGSKA (reference sequence). The CDR3, as DNA: TGCAGTGCTAGAGATATACTAGCGGGCTTCTACGAGCAGTACTTC. It translates to CSARDILAGFYEQYF.

The chain couples TRBV27 to TRBJ2-1, with 7 bases aligning to TRBD1. The trim removed 5 bases at V and 5 bases at J, leaving 12 bases unmatched. There are 16 residues in the CDR3. Germline CDR1 is MNHEY and CDR2 is SMNVEV (reference sequence). CDR3: CASSAGTVGSHNEQFF. CDR3 DNA: TGTGCCAGCAGTGCTGGGACAGTGGGTTCCCACAATGAGCAGTTCTTC.

The V gene is TRBV10-1, the J gene TRBJ2-1, with 8 nucleotides matching TRBD2. Germline CDR1 is WNHNN and CDR2 is SYGVQD (reference sequence). The CDR3 has 14 residues. V shed 5 bases, J shed 4 bases, and the junction held 4 bases outside the gene matches. CDR3 loop: CASSSSGRYNEQFF. CDR3 DNA sequence: TGCGCCAGCAGTTCAAGCGGGAGATACAATGAGCAGTTCTTC.